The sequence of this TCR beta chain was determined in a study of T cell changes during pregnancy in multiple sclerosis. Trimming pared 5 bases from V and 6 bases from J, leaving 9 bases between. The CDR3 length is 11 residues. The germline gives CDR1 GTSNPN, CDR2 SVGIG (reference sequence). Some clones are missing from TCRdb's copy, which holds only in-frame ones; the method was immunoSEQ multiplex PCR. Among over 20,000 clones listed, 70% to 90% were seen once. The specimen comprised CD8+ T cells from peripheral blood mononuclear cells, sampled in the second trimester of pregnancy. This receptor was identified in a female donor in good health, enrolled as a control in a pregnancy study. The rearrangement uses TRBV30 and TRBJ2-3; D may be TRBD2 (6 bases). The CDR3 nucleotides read TGTGCCTGGTCTAGCGTTGATACGCAGTATTTT. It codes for CAWSSVDTQYF.